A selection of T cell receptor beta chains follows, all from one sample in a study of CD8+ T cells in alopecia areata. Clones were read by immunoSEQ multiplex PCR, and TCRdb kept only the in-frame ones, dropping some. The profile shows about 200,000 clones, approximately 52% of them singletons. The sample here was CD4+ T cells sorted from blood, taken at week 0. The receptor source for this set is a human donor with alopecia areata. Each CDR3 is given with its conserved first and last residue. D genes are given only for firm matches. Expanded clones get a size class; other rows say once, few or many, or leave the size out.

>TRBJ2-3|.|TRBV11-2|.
TGTGCCAGCAGCCCCGCGGGTACGGGGGAGTATTTT
CASSPAGTGEYF
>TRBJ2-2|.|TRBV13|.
TGTGCCAGCAGCGCTGGCGGAGCGAACACCGGGGAGCTGTTTTTT
CASSAGGANTGELFF
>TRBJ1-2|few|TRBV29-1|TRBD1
TGCAGCGTTGGAGAAGGGGGCGCAGGCTACACCTTC
CSVGEGGAGYTF
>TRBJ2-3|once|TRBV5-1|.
TGCGCCAGCAGCACCAAACTAGTAAACGGGGATACGCAGTATTTT
CASSTKLVNGDTQYF
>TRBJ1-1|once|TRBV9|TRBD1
TGTGCCAGCAGCGGGCGGGACAGGGGGAACACTGAAGCTTTCTTT
CASSGRDRGNTEAFF
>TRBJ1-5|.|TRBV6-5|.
TGTGCCAGCACGCCGGGGAGCAATCAGCCCCAGCATTTT
CASTPGSNQPQHF
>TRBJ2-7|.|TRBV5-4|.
TGTGCCAGCAGCTTCGATGATTACGAGCAGTACTTC
CASSFDDYEQYF
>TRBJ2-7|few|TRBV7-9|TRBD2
TGTGCCAGCAGCTTGCTAGCGGCCGAGCAGTACTTC
CASSLLAAEQYF
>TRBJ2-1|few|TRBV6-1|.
TGTGCCAGCAGGAAAGGACAGTTCAATGAGCAGTTCTTC
CASRKGQFNEQFF
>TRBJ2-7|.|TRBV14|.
TGTGCCAGCAGCCAGGTCGGGACTCGACTGTACTTC
CASSQVGTRLYF
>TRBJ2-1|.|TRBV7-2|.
TGTGCCAGCAGCTCCCAGGAGAAAGAGCAGTTCTTC
CASSSQEKEQFF
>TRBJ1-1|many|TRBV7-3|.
TGTGCCAGCAGCTTAATCGCGGGGAACACTGAAGCTTTCTTT
CASSLIAGNTEAFF
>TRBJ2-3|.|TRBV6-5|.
TGTGCCAGCAGTTCCCCTCGCCGGGAGAGCACAGATACGCAGTATTTT
CASSSPRRESTDTQYF
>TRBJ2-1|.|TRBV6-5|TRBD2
TGTGCCAGCAGTTCCAGGACTAGCGGCACCTACAATGAGCAGTTCTTC
CASSSRTSGTYNEQFF
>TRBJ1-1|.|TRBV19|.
TGTGCCAGTAGTATCGGGCAGGGTTTTTTCGGGGGCACTGAAGCTTTCTTT
CASSIGQGFFGGTEAFF
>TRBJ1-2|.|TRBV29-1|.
TGCAGCGTTGACCTCATACAGGGTTTCGGCTACACCTTC
CSVDLIQGFGYTF
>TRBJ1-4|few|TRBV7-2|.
TGTGCCAGCAGCTCCCCTAGGGACGGCTCCGCCGGAAAACTGTTTTTT
CASSSPRDGSAGKLFF
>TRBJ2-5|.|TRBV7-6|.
TGTGCCAGCAGCTTAGATAGGGTTGGGACCCAGTACTTC
CASSLDRVGTQYF
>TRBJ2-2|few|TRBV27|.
TGTGCCAGCAGTGAAACCGGGACAAGTAACACCGGGGAGCTGTTTTTT
CASSETGTSNTGELFF
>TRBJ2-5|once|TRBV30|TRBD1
TGTGCCTGGAGAGAAACGACAGGGGTCTTGTTAGAGACCCAGTACTTC
CAWRETTGVLLETQYF
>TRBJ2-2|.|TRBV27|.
TGTTCCACCCGCGGACTCGGGGAGCTGTTTTTT
CSTRGLGELFF
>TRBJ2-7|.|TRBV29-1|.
TGCAGCGTTGAAGCAGGATTTTCGGGCGAGCAGTACTTC
CSVEAGFSGEQYF